A single sample gave rise to the 15 T cell receptor beta chains below, sequenced in a study of cytomegalovirus exposure and HLA in healthy donors. The PCR had 60 Vbeta and 13 Jbeta primers. Measured with immunoSEQ multiplex PCR; TCRdb has only the in-frame clones, and not every one. The table includes 110,000 to 150,000 clones, 77% detected once. The source material was PBMCs. Receptors originate from a female donor in good health and CMV-seronegative.

V gene TRBV27 combines with J gene TRBJ2-5; D may be TRBD2 (5 bases). The closer fit of TRBJ2-7 to the DNA end suggests the J call may be wrong. The CDR3 contains 13 residues. Germline V gives CDR1 MNHEY, CDR2 SMNVEV (reference sequence). CDR3 sequence reads: CASSLEVGYEQYF. CDR3 DNA sequence: TGTGCCAGCAGTTTGGAGGTCGGGTACGAGCAGTACTTC.

This clone is a singleton in its sample. The chain uses TRBV5-1 and TRBJ2-5; a weak D match, TRBD1 (6 bases). Trimming took 0 bases from V and 4 from J, leaving 16 bases between them. The CDR3 sequence is 16 residues long. CDR1 SGHRS and CDR2 YFSETQ come from the germline V gene. Here the CDR3 reads CASSLASNRVGETQYF. For the CDR3, the DNA is TGCGCCAGCAGCTTGGCCAGCAACAGGGTTGGAGAGACCCAGTACTTC.

The CDR3 spells CASSQSRRSYEQYF. CDR3 in DNA: TGCGCCAGCAGTCAAAGCAGGAGGTCCTACGAGCAGTACTTC. V gene TRBV5-1 combines with J gene TRBJ2-7, with D possibly being TRBD2 (5 bases). Germline V lookup: CDR1 SGHRS, CDR2 YFSETQ. The CDR3 totals 14 residues. Trimming stripped 5 bases from V and 1 base from J, with 13 bases between.

This clone has just one count. The chain uses TRBV6-1 and TRBJ2-1, with a tentative D call TRBD1 (5 bases). The germline V gene has CDR1 MNHNS and CDR2 SASEGT. V lost 7 bases and J lost 3, with 16 bases in between. The CDR3 length is 15 residues. CDR3 bases: TGTGCCAGCACGTCAGGGATCGGTAACTACAATGAGCAGTTCTTC. It is translated as CASTSGIGNYNEQFF.

The chain is built from TRBV6-1 and TRBJ2-2, with D possibly TRBD2 on 6 matching bases. The length of the CDR3 is 15 residues. V shed 2 bases and J shed 0 bases, with 7 bases lying between them. Germline V gene data show CDR1 as MNHNS and CDR2 as SASEGT. The CDR3 DNA reads as TGTGCCAGCAGTGAATCTAGCGCGAACACCGGGGAGCTGTTTTTT. Translation: CASSESSANTGELFF.

The V call is TRBV12-5, the J call TRBJ1-2; D uncertain. Trimming took 6 bases from V and 5 from J, leaving 22 bases between them. This CDR3 is 16 amino acids long. CDR1 and CDR2 from the germline V gene are LGHNT and FRNRAP. This CDR3 is CASGRFPPAEAYGYTF. CDR3 DNA sequence: TGTGCTAGTGGCCGCTTCCCTCCTGCGGAGGCGTATGGCTACACCTTC. The whole variable domain, filled in from reference TRBV12-5 and TRBJ1-2, reads DARVTQTPRHKVTEMGQEVTMRCQPILGHNTVFWYRQTMMQGLELLAYFRNRAPLDDSGMPKDRFSAEMPDATLATLKIQPSEPRDSAVYFCASGRFPPAEAYGYTFGSGTRLTVV.

The gene calls are TRBV18 and TRBJ2-5, with D maybe TRBD2 (5 bases). Deletions cut 1 base from V and 3 bases from J, with 9 bases between. This CDR3 is 14 amino acids long. CDR1 is KGHSH, CDR2 LQKENI, per germline. The CDR3, as DNA: TGTGCCAGCTCACCACGAGGGTCAGAAGAGACCCAGTACTTC. Translating it yields CASSPRGSEETQYF.

The chain carries TRBV29-1 and TRBJ2-7; TRBD1 matches at 7 bases. Germline CDR1 SQVTM, CDR2 ANQGSEA. This CDR3 contains 15 residues. The J segment lost 5 bases and the V segment lost 1 base, leaving 11 bases of the junction unmatched. This CDR3 reads CSVEGRTGVKDEQYF. The CDR3 DNA sequence: TGCAGCGTTGAAGGACGGACAGGCGTTAAGGACGAGCAGTACTTC.

V and J are TRBV7-8 and TRBJ2-7, with 7 bases aligning to TRBD1. Germline V CDR1 and CDR2: SGHVS, FQNEAQ. The CDR3 length is 15 residues. Unmatched junction bases numbered 8, after V lost 5 bases and J lost 1 base. CDR3 nucleotides: TGTGCCAGCAGCCCTACTAGGGACAGTTCCTACGAGCAGTACTTC. Amino acids: CASSPTRDSSYEQYF.

V is TRBV4-1 and J is TRBJ1-2; tentative D call: TRBD1 (6 bases). Trimming pared 3 bases from V and 6 bases from J, leaving 20 bases between. The CDR3 loop spans 16 amino acids. Germline V gene data show CDR1 as MGHRA and CDR2 as YSYEKL. The CDR3 region has the DNA TGCGCCAGCAGCCAGGGTACCGCGGGGGGGCTGGATGGCTACACCTTC. It codes for CASSQGTAGGLDGYTF.

The CDR3 loop reads CASSVRRTATNEKLFF. Here the CDR3 DNA reads TGTGCCAGCAGCGTACGCCGGACAGCTACTAATGAAAAACTGTTTTTT. The chain couples TRBV9 to TRBJ1-4; perhaps TRBD1 as D (6 bases). With 1 base removed from V and 2 bases from J, the gap between germline ends came to 12 bases. Germline CDR1 and CDR2: SGDLS and YYNGEE. The CDR3 sequence is 16 residues long.

This chain links TRBV6-1 with TRBJ2-7; 9 bases line up with TRBD1. Germline V gene lookup returns CDR1 MNHNS and CDR2 SASEGT. Trimming cost V 5 bases and J 5 bases; bases outside gene matches: 10. The CDR3 spans 15 residues. The chain's CDR3 is CASSTTGTGKNEQYF. As DNA, the CDR3 is TGTGCCAGCAGTACAACCGGGACAGGGAAAAACGAGCAGTACTTC.

V usage is TRBV5-1 and J usage is TRBJ2-2; 8 bases match TRBD2. Trimming cost V 4 bases and J 4 bases; bases outside gene matches: 6. Per the germline V gene, CDR1 is SGHRS and CDR2 is YFSETQ. CDR3 length: 15 residues. CDR3 sequence reads: CASSRRGAGTGELFF. The CDR3 DNA reads as TGCGCCAGCAGCCGGCGGGGGGCCGGCACCGGGGAGCTGTTTTTT.

The rearrangement links TRBV18 to TRBJ2-3, with D perhaps matching TRBD2 (6 bases). The CDR3 length is 13 residues. Germline V gene lookup returns CDR1 KGHSH and CDR2 LQKENI. V gave up 3 bases and J gave up 10 bases, with 14 bases separating them. As DNA, the CDR3 is TGTGCCAGCTCACCCTCCGGGGACTTTGCGCAGTATTTT. Protein: CASSPSGDFAQYF.

This clone was detected only once. The chain uses TRBV7-9 and TRBJ1-2; 8 positions agree with TRBD1. The CDR3 length is 15 residues. Losses at the gene ends were 4 bases for V and 5 bases for J; bases not matched to a gene: 9. Looked up from germline, CDR1 is SEHNR and CDR2 is FQNEAQ (reference sequence). CDR3 loop: CASSSAGGDRYGYTF. CDR3 in DNA: TGTGCCAGCAGCTCAGCAGGGGGCGATCGATATGGCTACACCTTC.